This T cell receptor beta chain emerged from a study of PD-1 blockade in mismatch repair-deficient tumors. Overall study findings and caveats: Tumor-resident clones, often absent from pretreatment blood, expanded after pembrolizumab and then contracted.

TCR sequencing covered a few patients who responded to pembrolizumab. Note on this clone: Antigen: not known.

Measured with immunoSEQ multiplex PCR; TCRdb has only the in-frame clones, and not every one. The data contain roughly 79,000 clones, roughly 80% of them singletons. The V gene's germline CDR1 is SGHDT and CDR2 YYEEEE. V shed 4 bases and J 0 bases; nucleotides not matched to a gene: 10. The CDR3 contains 18 residues. V gene TRBV5-6 combines with J gene TRBJ2-6, with 7 bases aligning to TRBD1. The TCR originated in an adult with mismatch repair-deficient cancer. Sequenced here: peripheral blood, sampled 44 weeks after starting pembrolizumab. The CDR3 region has the DNA TGTGCCAGCAGCGGGACGGGACAGACCAGCTCTGGGGCCAACGTCCTGACTTTC. Protein product: CASSGTGQTSSGANVLTF. Filled out from reference TRBV5-6 and TRBJ2-6, the complete variable domain reads DAGVTQSPTHLIKTRGQQVTLRCSPKSGHDTVSWYQQALGQGPQFIFQYYEEEERQRGNFPDRFSGHQFPNYSSELNVNALLLGDSALYLCASSGTGQTSSGANVLTFGAGSRLTVL.